The 12 T cell receptor beta chains in this list originate from one sample, sequenced in a study of T-cell reconstitution after alpha-beta-depleted transplantation in children. Preparing the TCRbeta library involved the use of unique molecular identifiers. TCRdb re-called the PCR reads through MiXCR, storing one row per CDR3 protein. The sample contains around 410,000 distinct CDR3 sequences, roughly a tenth of which appear only once. This sample comprised PBMCs from the stem cell graft donor, obtained from the stem cell graft. The receptor source for this set is a human donor who donated a stem cell graft to a child with acute myeloid leukemia.

This chain uses TRBV28 with TRBJ1-5, with D possibly being TRBD1 (6 bases). Trimming cost V 6 bases and J 6 bases, with 15 bases left between them. CDR1 is MDHEN and CDR2 is SYDVKM in the germline V gene. The CDR3 extends over 14 amino acids. CDR3 coding DNA: TGTGCCAGCAGCATTTTACAGGGAAGTCAGCCCCAGCATTTT. Protein product: CASSILQGSQPQHF.

This clonotype was recorded a few times. The chain uses TRBV20-1 and TRBJ2-1; the D gene could be TRBD1 or TRBD2 (5 bases each). The CDR3 runs to 13 residues. The V end was cut by 6 bases, the J end by 5 bases, with 14 bases between. CDR1 is DFQATT, CDR2 SNEGSKA, per germline (reference sequence). CDR3 DNA sequence: TGCAGTGCAGGGACCGCGTTGGACAATGAGCAGTTCTTC. Its translation is CSAGTALDNEQFF.

Only a few counts were recorded for this clonotype. The chain carries TRBV5-5 and TRBJ2-7, with 7 bases identical to TRBD1. Trimming removed 2 bases from V and 6 bases from J; junction bases left unmatched: 5. The CDR3 extends over 13 amino acids. Germline lookup yields CDR1 SGHKS and CDR2 YYEKEE (reference sequence). The CDR3 region is CASSFYTGVEQYV. The CDR3 DNA reads TGTGCCAGCAGCTTCTATACAGGGGTCGAGCAGTACGTC.

This chain joins TRBV4-1 and TRBJ1-6; 7 bases match TRBD1. Germline V gene data show CDR1 as MGHRA and CDR2 as YSYEKL. With V trimmed by 7 bases and J by 8 bases, 8 bases remained unmatched. The CDR3 is 14 amino acids. In DNA, the CDR3 is TGCGCCAGCAACACCGGGGACAGATATTCACCCCTCCACTTT. This sequence encodes CASNTGDRYSPLHF.

The V and J genes are TRBV18 and TRBJ1-2; D remains ambiguous. The CDR3 runs 14 residues. Trimming cost V 5 bases and J 3 bases, with 13 bases left between them. Germline V gene lookup returns CDR1 KGHSH and CDR2 LQKENI. The CDR3 here is CASSTTSVDYGYTF. DNA of the CDR3: TGTGCCAGCTCAACAACGTCTGTGGACTATGGCTACACCTTC. Full variable domain (rest looked up from reference TRBV18 and TRBJ1-2): NAGVMQNPRHLVRRRGQEARLRCSPMKGHSHVYWYRQLPEEGLKFMVYLQKENIIDESGMPKERFSAEFPKEGPSILRIQQVVRGDSAAYFCASSTTSVDYGYTFGSGTRLTVV.

The genes are TRBV24-1 and TRBJ1-1; D ambiguous. CDR3 length equals 15 residues. CDR1 KGHDR and CDR2 SFDVKD come from the germline V gene. Trimming removed 0 bases from V and 1 base from J, with 8 bases in between. The CDR3 loop reads CATSDLPPANTEAFF. CDR3 in DNA: TGTGCCACCAGTGATTTGCCACCAGCGAACACTGAAGCTTTCTTT.

The chain has TRBV6-1 and TRBJ2-3; TRBD2 matches 8 bases. This CDR3 spans 15 amino acids. The V gene end was trimmed by 8 bases and the J gene end by 4 bases; junction bases not matched to a gene: 11. Germline CDR1 and CDR2: MNHNS and SASEGT. DNA for the CDR3: TGTGCCAGCGGCTCTAGCGGGCCTACTGCAGATACGCAGTATTTT. It yields the protein CASGSSGPTADTQYF.

This clonotype was picked up many times. The chain has TRBV15 and TRBJ2-1, with D perhaps matching TRBD1 (6 bases). Germline V CDR1 and CDR2: LNHNV, YYDKDF (reference sequence). The CDR3 contains 16 residues. The V end was cut by 3 bases, the J end by 5 bases, with 17 bases between. The CDR3 DNA reads TGTGCCACCAGCAGGGACAGACAAGCGCGTAACAATGAGCAGTTCTTC. It encodes CATSRDRQARNNEQFF.

This clonotype was observed a handful of times. The chain couples TRBV4-3 to TRBJ2-1; 7 nucleotides align to TRBD1. Germline loops: CDR1 LGHNA, CDR2 YSLEER. V dropped 3 bases and J dropped 6; count of bases not matched to a gene: 11. The CDR3 loop spans 16 amino acids. CDR3 sequence: CASSQGQRTWGNEQFF. In DNA form, the CDR3 reads TGCGCCAGCAGCCAGGGACAGCGTACCTGGGGCAATGAGCAGTTCTTC.

In this sample, this clonotype turned up a few times. The chain is built from TRBV7-3 and TRBJ2-1, with 10 bases that match TRBD1. The germline V gene encodes CDR1 SGHTA and CDR2 FQGTGA. J was trimmed by 9 bases and V by 5 bases; bases with no gene match: 10. The CDR3 totals 15 residues. CDR3 in amino acids: CASSERGQGWSEQFF. CDR3 bases: TGTGCCAGCAGCGAGAGGGGACAGGGGTGGAGTGAGCAGTTCTTC.

The rearrangement uses TRBV27 and TRBJ2-7; 13 bases map to TRBD2. V lost 5 bases, J lost 6 bases, and 10 bases stayed unmatched. Germline V gene lookup returns CDR1 MNHEY and CDR2 SMNVEV (reference sequence). The CDR3 runs 16 residues. The CDR3 sequence is CASSPTPGLAGLEQYF. The CDR3 region has the DNA TGTGCCAGCAGTCCGACACCGGGACTAGCGGGACTCGAGCAGTACTTC.

J is TRBJ2-2 and V is TRBV4-2; D uncertain. In germline, CDR1 is LGHNA, CDR2 YNFKEQ. V was pared by 0 bases and J by 6 bases, with 8 bases between. The CDR3 extends over 14 amino acids. CDR3 nucleotides: TGTGCCAGCAGCCAAGATCCCCGCCCCGGGGAGCTGTTTTTT. Its protein is CASSQDPRPGELFF.